Sequencing of this T cell receptor (beta chain) was carried out in a study of blood T cell repertoires in COVID-19. Residents of about two dozen US areas, aged about 18 to 95 years, made up the participants. Sequencing was performed with immunoSEQ multiplex PCR; in TCRdb, only in-frame clones are kept and a portion is missing. The table shows approximately 180,000 clones, with around 80% occurring only once. This CDR3 comprises 15 residues. CDR1 and CDR2 from the germline V gene are SGHVS and FQNEAQ. Trimming shortened V by 5 bases and J by 6 bases, and 17 bases separated the two germline ends. The receptor's source is a woman aged 50 to 60 who had recovered from COVID-19. The rearrangement joins TRBV7-8 to TRBJ2-1, with D perhaps TRBD1 (5 bases). Sequences were obtained from PBMCs or T cells enriched from blood (not recorded which). CDR3: CASSLGQVTFNEQFF. Here the CDR3 DNA reads TGTGCCAGCAGCCTGGGGCAGGTAACTTTCAATGAGCAGTTCTTC. The full variable domain, rest sourced from reference TRBV7-8 and TRBJ2-1, is GAGVSQSPRYKVAKRGQDVALRCDPISGHVSLFWYQQALGQGPEFLTYFQNEAQLDKSGLPSDRFFAERPEGSVSTLKIQRTQQEDSAVYLCASSLGQVTFNEQFFGPGTRLTVL.